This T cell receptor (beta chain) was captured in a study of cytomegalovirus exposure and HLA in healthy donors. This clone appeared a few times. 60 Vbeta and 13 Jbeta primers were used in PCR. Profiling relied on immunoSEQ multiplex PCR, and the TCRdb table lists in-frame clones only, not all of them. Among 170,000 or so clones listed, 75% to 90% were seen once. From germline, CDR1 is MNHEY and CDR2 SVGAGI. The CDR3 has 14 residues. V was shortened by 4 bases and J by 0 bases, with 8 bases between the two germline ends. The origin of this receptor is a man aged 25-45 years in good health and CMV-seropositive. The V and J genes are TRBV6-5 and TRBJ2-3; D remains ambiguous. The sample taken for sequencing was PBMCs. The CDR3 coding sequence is TGTGCCAGCAGTTCGACTGGAAGCACAGATACGCAGTATTTT. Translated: CASSSTGSTDTQYF.